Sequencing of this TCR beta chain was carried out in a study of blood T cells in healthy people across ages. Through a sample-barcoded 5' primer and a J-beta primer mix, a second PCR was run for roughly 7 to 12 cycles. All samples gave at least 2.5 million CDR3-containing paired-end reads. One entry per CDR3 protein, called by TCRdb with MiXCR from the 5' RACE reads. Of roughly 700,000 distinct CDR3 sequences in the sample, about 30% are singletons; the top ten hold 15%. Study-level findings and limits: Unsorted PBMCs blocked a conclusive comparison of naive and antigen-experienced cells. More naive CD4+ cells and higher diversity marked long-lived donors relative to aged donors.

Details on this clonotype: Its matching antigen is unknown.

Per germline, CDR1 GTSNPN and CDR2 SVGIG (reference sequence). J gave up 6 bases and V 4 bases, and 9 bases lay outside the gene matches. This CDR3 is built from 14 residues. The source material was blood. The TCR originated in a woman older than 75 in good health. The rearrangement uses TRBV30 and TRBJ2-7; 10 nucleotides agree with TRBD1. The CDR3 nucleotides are TGTGCCTGGATCCCCCCCGGGACAGGGGTCGAGCAGTACTTC. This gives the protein CAWIPPGTGVEQYF.